Listed below are T cell receptor beta chains from one sample, sequenced in a study of blood T cell repertoires in COVID-19. Sequencing used immunoSEQ multiplex PCR; TCRdb keeps in-frame clones, though not all of them. The data contain fewer than 200,000 clones, roughly 80% of them singletons. The sequencing input was PBMCs or T cells enriched from blood (not recorded which). The receptors derive from a woman in her 50s who had recovered from COVID-19. CDR3s include the opening cysteine and the closing phenylalanine or tryptophan. Each record gives: V gene, D gene, clone size, J gene, CDR3 DNA, CDR3 protein. The D gene is left open where the match is weak. Rows may omit the clone size; those that give it use once, few, many or a size class.

TRBV11-2,-,-,TRBJ1-1,TGTGCCAGCAGCCCCCCCAGGAACACTGAAGCTTTCTTT,CASSPPRNTEAFF
TRBV28,-,-,TRBJ1-1,TGTGCCACCGCCGGGAACACTGAAGCTTTCTTT,CATAGNTEAFF
TRBV27,TRBD1,once,TRBJ1-1,TGTGCCAGCAGTTGGGGACAGGGAAACACTGAAGCTTTCTTT,CASSWGQGNTEAFF
TRBV5-1,-,-,TRBJ1-2,TGCGCCAGCAGCTTGAACGGGGGCTATGGCTACACCTTC,CASSLNGGYGYTF
TRBV9,-,-,TRBJ2-3,TGTGCCAGCAGCGAAGGGGGCACAGATACGCAGTATTTT,CASSEGGTDTQYF
TRBV6-5,TRBD1,few,TRBJ2-2,TGTGCCAGCAGTCGGACAGGGGGGGACACCGGGGAGCTGTTTTTT,CASSRTGGDTGELFF
TRBV9,TRBD2,-,TRBJ2-3,TGTGCCAGCAGCTCGAGCGGGGGGGCAGATACGCAGTATTTT,CASSSSGGADTQYF
TRBV27,TRBD1,once,TRBJ1-2,TGTGCCAGCATTACGTGGACAGGGGTTGTCTACACCTTC,CASITWTGVVYTF
TRBV7-9,TRBD1,-,TRBJ1-1,TGTGCCAGCAGCGGGAGCGCGGACAGGGAAGCTTTCTTT,CASSGSADREAFF
TRBV6-2/TRBV6-3,TRBD1,-,TRBJ1-5,TGTGCCAGCAGTTACTCATCAGGGACAGGTCAGCCCCAGCATTTT,CASSYSSGTGQPQHF
TRBV6-5,-,-,TRBJ1-2,TGTGCCAGCAGCCGAGCGGGGGCCGAGAACTATGGCTACACCTTC,CASSRAGAENYGYTF
TRBV7-9,TRBD2,few,TRBJ2-1,TGTGCCAGCAGCTCGCCGGGACTAGTATTTGAGCAGTTCTTC,CASSSPGLVFEQFF
TRBV10-3,-,-,TRBJ2-3,TGTGCCATCAGTGAGAGCGGCAGCACAGATACGCAGTATTTT,CAISESGSTDTQYF
TRBV2,-,-,TRBJ1-1,TGTGCCAGCAGTAACGGGAACACTGAAGCTTTCTTT,CASSNGNTEAFF
TRBV24-1,-,-,TRBJ1-1,TGTGCCACCAGTGACGCAGGTGGTACTGAAGCTTTCTTT,CATSDAGGTEAFF
TRBV18,TRBD2,once,TRBJ2-1,TGTGCCAGCTCACCATCTACTAGCGGGAGGGCCTCTAGGGTCAATGAGCAGTTCTTC,CASSPSTSGRASRVNEQFF
TRBV6-5,-,-,TRBJ1-2,TGTGCCAGCTCCCCGACCGGGGTCTCCTTATATGGCTACACCTTC,CASSPTGVSLYGYTF
TRBV11-2,-,-,TRBJ2-3,TGTGCCAGCAGCCCCTCAGGGGGGACAGATACGCAGTATTTT,CASSPSGGTDTQYF
TRBV7-3,-,-,TRBJ1-1,TGTGCCAGCAGCTTAATTGGGGGGAAAAGTACTGAAGCTTTCTTT,CASSLIGGKSTEAFF
TRBV12-3/TRBV12-4,-,few,TRBJ1-4,TGTGCCAGCAGTTTAGGGGGCAATGAAAAACTGTTTTTT,CASSLGGNEKLFF
TRBV2,TRBD2,-,TRBJ2-5,TGTGCCAGCACTGGGACTAGAGAGACCCAGTACTTC,CASTGTRETQYF
TRBV6-1,-,once,TRBJ2-3,TGTGCCAGCAGTGAACGTGAGGGCGCCCCTAGCACAGATACGCAGTATTTT,CASSEREGAPSTDTQYF
TRBV27,-,-,TRBJ1-2,TGTGCCAGCAGTTTATCGGCAGAACAGAACTATGGCTACACCTTC,CASSLSAEQNYGYTF
TRBV6-1,TRBD2,-,TRBJ2-3,TGTGCCAGCAGTGGAACTAGCGGGGGGCCGGTAGATACGCAGTATTTT,CASSGTSGGPVDTQYF
TRBV27,TRBD2,-,TRBJ2-2,TGTGCCAGCAGAAGCGGGGCCCGGGAGCTGTTTTTT,CASRSGARELFF
TRBV18,-,-,TRBJ1-4,TGTGCCAGCTCACCACCGTTGGGGAGGGATGAAAAACTGTTTTTT,CASSPPLGRDEKLFF
TRBV19,-,once,TRBJ2-5,TGTGCCAGTAGGGCCTGGGGAGAAGAGACCCAGTACTTC,CASRAWGEETQYF
TRBV19,TRBD1,-,TRBJ1-1,TGTGCCACACAGACAGGGTCGAACACTGAAGCTTTCTTT,CATQTGSNTEAFF
TRBV29-1,TRBD1,-,TRBJ1-5,TGCAGCGTGAAGACAGGGAATAGCAATCAGCCCCAGCATTTT,CSVKTGNSNQPQHF
TRBV18,-,-,TRBJ2-5,TGTGCCAGCTCACCACCCCTGTTGCAAGAGACCCAGTACTTC,CASSPPLLQETQYF
TRBV7-2,-,-,TRBJ2-5,TGTGCCAGCAGCTTATTGGCGGGACCGGCGGGGGAGACCCAGTACTTC,CASSLLAGPAGETQYF
TRBV7-7,-,-,TRBJ2-1,TGTGCCAGCAGCTTGGCGGATAGCTCCTACAATGAGCAGTTCTTC,CASSLADSSYNEQFF
TRBV30,-,-,TRBJ1-3,TGTGCCTGGACGGTGAACTCTGGAAACACCATATATTTT,CAWTVNSGNTIYF
TRBV5-1,-,-,TRBJ1-1,TGCGCCAGCAGACAGGGTTCGCTGAACACTGAAGCTTTCTTT,CASRQGSLNTEAFF
TRBV28,-,-,TRBJ2-2,TGTGCCAGCAGTTTCAGATACACCGGGGAGCTGTTTTTT,CASSFRYTGELFF
TRBV5-1,TRBD2,-,TRBJ2-3,TGCGCCAGCAGCTATGTGCCAGCGGGGGGGCGGGCTACAGATACGCAGTATTTT,CASSYVPAGGRATDTQYF
TRBV24-1,-,-,TRBJ2-3,TGTGCCAGCGGGACGTCGGCTGCCGATACGCAGTATTTT,CASGTSAADTQYF
TRBV28,TRBD1,-,TRBJ1-4,TGTGCCAGCAGTTTACCCCGGGACAGCGTTCAGGATGAAAAACTGTTTTTT,CASSLPRDSVQDEKLFF
TRBV13,TRBD2,once,TRBJ2-1,TGTGCCAGCAGCTTAGATCGGACTAGCGGGAGCTATGAGCAGTTCTTC,CASSLDRTSGSYEQFF
TRBV6-5,TRBD2,-,TRBJ2-5,TGTGCCAGCAGGGACGGACTAGCGGGGGAAGAGACCCAGTACTTC,CASRDGLAGEETQYF
TRBV27,-,-,TRBJ2-5,TGTGCCAGCAGTCCGTTACAGGGTGTTGGAGAGACCCAGTACTTC,CASSPLQGVGETQYF
TRBV12-3/TRBV12-4,-,-,TRBJ2-2,TGTGCCAGCTTTACATCCGGGGAGCTGTTTTTT,CASFTSGELFF
TRBV11-2,-,-,TRBJ2-5,TGTGCCAGCAGCTTTGGGGGGAGGGGGCAAGAGACCCAGTACTTC,CASSFGGRGQETQYF
TRBV18,-,-,TRBJ1-2,TGTGCCAGCTCACCGAACCGGGACTCTCCTGTGGGCTACACCTTC,CASSPNRDSPVGYTF
TRBV30,-,-,TRBJ1-5,TGTGCCTGGAGCCGGACAGACGATCAGCCCCAGCATTTT,CAWSRTDDQPQHF
TRBV7-2,-,-,TRBJ1-2,TGTGCCAGCAGCTTAGAACCCAGAGGGCAGGTCTATGGCTACACCTTC,CASSLEPRGQVYGYTF
TRBV10-2,-,-,TRBJ1-1,TGCGCCAGCAGTGGGCTCTTATGGCGGCAGAGGACTGAAGCTTTCTTT,CASSGLLWRQRTEAFF
TRBV2,-,-,TRBJ1-1,TGTGCCAGCAGTGATCCGCGGACTGAAGCTTTCTTT,CASSDPRTEAFF
TRBV28,-,few,TRBJ1-2,TGTGCCAGCCTCGGCTATGGCTACACCTTC,CASLGYGYTF
TRBV9,-,-,TRBJ1-2,TGTGCCAGCAGCGTAGGTCAGGGGTCGTATGGCTACACCTTC,CASSVGQGSYGYTF
TRBV6-5,-,-,TRBJ2-2,TGTGCCAGCAGTTGGACCGGGCAGGGGAGGGCCGGGGAGCTGTTTTTT,CASSWTGQGRAGELFF
TRBV28,-,-,TRBJ2-5,TGTGCCAGCAGTACCCTCGGGGAGACCCAGTACTTC,CASSTLGETQYF
TRBV13,TRBD2,-,TRBJ2-2,TGTGCCAGCAGCTTAGGAGGACTAGCGGAAACCGGGGAGCTGTTTTTT,CASSLGGLAETGELFF
TRBV27,-,-,TRBJ1-5,TGTGCCAGCAGTTTATTCCAGAATCAGCCCCAGCATTTT,CASSLFQNQPQHF
TRBV20-1,-,-,TRBJ1-2,TGCAGTGCTAGAGTGGGAGCGGGCTACACCTTC,CSARVGAGYTF